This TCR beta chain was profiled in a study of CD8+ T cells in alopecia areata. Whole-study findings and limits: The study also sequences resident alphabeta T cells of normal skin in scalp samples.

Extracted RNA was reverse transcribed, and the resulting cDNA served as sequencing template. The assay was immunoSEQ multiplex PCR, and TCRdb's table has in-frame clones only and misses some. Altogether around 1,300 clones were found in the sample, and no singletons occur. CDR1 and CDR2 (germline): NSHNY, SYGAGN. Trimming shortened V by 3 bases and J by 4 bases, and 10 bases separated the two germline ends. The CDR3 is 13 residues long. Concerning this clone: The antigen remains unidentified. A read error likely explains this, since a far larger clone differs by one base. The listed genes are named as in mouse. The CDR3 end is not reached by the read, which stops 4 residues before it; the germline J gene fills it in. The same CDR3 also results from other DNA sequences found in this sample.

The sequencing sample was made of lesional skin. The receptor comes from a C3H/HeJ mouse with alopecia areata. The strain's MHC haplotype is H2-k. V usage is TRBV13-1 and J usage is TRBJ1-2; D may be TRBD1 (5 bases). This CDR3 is CASSGTGGSDYTF. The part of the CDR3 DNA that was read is TGTGCCAGCAGTGGGACGGGGGGCTCC.